This T cell receptor beta chain was captured in a study of cytomegalovirus exposure and HLA in healthy donors. This CDR3 has 14 residues. The V and J ends lost 0 bases and 7 bases respectively, with 9 bases between them. The germline CDR1 and CDR2 sequences are MNHEY and SVGAGI. Both 60 Vbeta primers and 13 Jbeta primers went into the PCR. Some clones are missing from TCRdb's copy, which holds only in-frame ones; the method was immunoSEQ multiplex PCR. The sample holds about 130,000 clones, around 82% seen once. The sample was PBMCs. This sequence originates from a boy younger than 18 in good health and CMV-seronegative. The chain has TRBV6-5 and TRBJ1-4; weak D call: TRBD1 (6 bases). CDR3 bases: TGTGCCAGCAGTTACTCGGGGACAAGTGAAAAACTGTTTTTT. It codes for CASSYSGTSEKLFF.